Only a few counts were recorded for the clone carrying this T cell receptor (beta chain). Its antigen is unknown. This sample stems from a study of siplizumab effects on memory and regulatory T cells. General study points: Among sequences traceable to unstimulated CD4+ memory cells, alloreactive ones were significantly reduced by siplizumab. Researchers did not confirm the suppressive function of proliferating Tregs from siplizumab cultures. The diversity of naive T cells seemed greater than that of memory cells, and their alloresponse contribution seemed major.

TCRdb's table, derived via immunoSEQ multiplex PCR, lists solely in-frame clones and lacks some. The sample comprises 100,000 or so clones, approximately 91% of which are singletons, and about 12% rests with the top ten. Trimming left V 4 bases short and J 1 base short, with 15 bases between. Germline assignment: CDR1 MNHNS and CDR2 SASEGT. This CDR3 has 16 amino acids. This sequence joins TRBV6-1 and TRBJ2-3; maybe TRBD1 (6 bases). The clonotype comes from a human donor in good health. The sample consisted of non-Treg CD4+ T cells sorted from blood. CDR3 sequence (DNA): TGTGCCAGCAGTGGGTACTATAACAGGGGCACAGATACGCAGTATTTT. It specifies CASSGYYNRGTDTQYF.